This TCR beta chain was captured by sequencing in a study of Ad26.COV2.S vaccination and SARS-CoV-2 variants. Across the study: Donor had been placed in the Ad26.COV2.S arm of the COV1001 trial.

Treatment defined: roughly 18 received Ad26.COV2.S at low or high dose, single or two shots; several received placebo; per-sample allocation not given. Samples analyzed were those drawn on day 63 after the first vaccine or placebo injection. Study outcomes and limitations: People who got the vaccine or the placebo had similar non-spike TCR breadth.

With respect to this clone: The antigen is not known.

Clones were read by immunoSEQ multiplex PCR, and TCRdb kept only the in-frame ones, dropping some. There are some 480,000 clones in the sample; around 85% occur only once, and 9.5% to 15% lies in the top ten. Trimming removed 0 bases at V and 4 bases at J, with 5 bases between. The CDR3 is made up of 13 amino acids. Germline values: CDR1 MGHDK, CDR2 SYGVNS. Sequencing used peripheral blood, obtained in a trial of Ad26.COV2.S vaccine versus placebo. This clonotype originated in a person between 18 and 65 years old who received the Ad26.COV2.S COVID-19 vaccine or a placebo. The gene calls are TRBV25-1 and TRBJ2-3; D ambiguous. The CDR3 DNA is TGTGCCAGCAGTGAATATACAGCAGATACGCAGTATTTT. Protein product: CASSEYTADTQYF. Drawing the rest from reference TRBV25-1 and TRBJ2-3, the complete variable domain is EADIYQTPRYLVIGTGKKITLECSQTMGHDKMYWYQQDPGMELHLIHYSYGVNSTEKGDLSSESTVSRIRTEHFPLTLESARPSHTSQYLCASSEYTADTQYFGPGTRLTVL.